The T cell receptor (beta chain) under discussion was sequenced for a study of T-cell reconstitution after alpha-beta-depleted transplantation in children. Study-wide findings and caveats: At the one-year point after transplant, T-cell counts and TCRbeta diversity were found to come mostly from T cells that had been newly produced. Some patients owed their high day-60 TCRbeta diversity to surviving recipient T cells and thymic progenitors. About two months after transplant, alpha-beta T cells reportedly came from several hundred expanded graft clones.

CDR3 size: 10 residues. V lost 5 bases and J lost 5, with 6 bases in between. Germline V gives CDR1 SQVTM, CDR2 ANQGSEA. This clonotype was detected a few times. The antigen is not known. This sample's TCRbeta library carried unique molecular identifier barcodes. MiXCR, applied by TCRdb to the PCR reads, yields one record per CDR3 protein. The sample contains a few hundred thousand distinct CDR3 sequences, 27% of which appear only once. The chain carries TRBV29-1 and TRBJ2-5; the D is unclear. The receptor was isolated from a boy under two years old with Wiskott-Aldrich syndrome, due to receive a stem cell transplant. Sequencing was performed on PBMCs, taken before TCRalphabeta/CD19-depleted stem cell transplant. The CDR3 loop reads CSVNLETQYF. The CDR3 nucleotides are TGCAGCGTTAACTTGGAGACCCAGTACTTC.